This entry lists 9 T cell receptor beta chains sequenced from one sample in a study of T cell responses to AZD1222 COVID-19 vaccine. Data came from immunoSEQ multiplex PCR; TCRdb stores just in-frame clones and leaves some out. The sample lists about 140,000 clones, approximately 91% occurring once. The sequencing here drew on peripheral blood, taken on day 0 of AZD1222 vaccination. These TCRs come from an adult in good health.

V and J are TRBV7-9 and TRBJ1-6; the D gene is possibly TRBD1 (6 bases). Deletions cut 5 bases from V and 7 bases from J, with 15 bases between. Germline CDR1 is SEHNR and CDR2 is FQNEAQ (reference sequence). The length of the CDR3 is 15 residues. The CDR3 region has the DNA TGTGCCAGCAGCCTTCTAACAGGGCGAAATTCACCCCTCCACTTT. Translation: CASSLLTGRNSPLHF.

The rearrangement links TRBV18 to TRBJ2-7, with 7 nucleotides matching TRBD2. V shed 0 bases and J 5 bases; nucleotides not matched to a gene: 10. This CDR3 region has 16 residues. Germline CDR1 KGHSH, CDR2 LQKENI. DNA of the CDR3: TGTGCCAGCTCACCACCGAAGGCAGGGAGGGAGGACGAGCAGTACTTC. Its translation is CASSPPKAGREDEQYF.

The rearrangement uses TRBV5-1 and TRBJ1-1, with D possibly matching TRBD1 (5 bases). Germline CDR1 SGHRS, CDR2 YFSETQ. Trimming pared 2 bases from V and 4 bases from J, leaving 12 bases between. The CDR3 covers 14 residues. As DNA, the CDR3 is TGCGCCAGCAGCTTCCAGGGCCGGGGCACTGAAGCTTTCTTT. This translates into CASSFQGRGTEAFF.

This rearrangement joins TRBV12-3 or TRBV12-4 to TRBJ1-1; D is unclear. CDR3 length: 12 amino acids. V lost 2 bases, J lost 5 bases, and 6 bases lay in between. The CDR3 DNA reads TGTGCCAGCAGTTTACAGTTGACTGAAGCTTTCTTT. This encodes CASSLQLTEAFF.

The chain recombines TRBV6-5 with TRBJ1-2; D is ambiguous. The V end lost 5 bases, the J end lost 0 bases, and 10 bases lay between the germline ends. The CDR3 is 14 amino acids. The germline V gene has CDR1 MNHEY and CDR2 SVGAGI. The CDR3 DNA sequence: TGTGCCAGCAGTAATATACCTTCTAACTATGGCTACACCTTC. Residues: CASSNIPSNYGYTF.

This clone was detected only once. The chain combines TRBV4-1 with TRBJ1-5; D remains ambiguous. The CDR3 extends over 16 amino acids. Germline assignment: CDR1 MGHRA and CDR2 YSYEKL. V was shortened by 1 base and J by 4 bases, with 14 bases between the two germline ends. The CDR3 DNA reads as TGCGCCAGCAGCCAAGGAAACCGGGGTCCAAATCAGCCCCAGCATTTT. Protein: CASSQGNRGPNQPQHF.

The chain recombines TRBV7-9 with TRBJ2-1; D possibly corresponds to TRBD1 (5 bases). The CDR3 totals 15 residues. Germline V gives CDR1 SEHNR, CDR2 FQNEAQ (reference sequence). Trimming cost V 2 bases and J 8 bases, with 16 bases left between them. CDR3 loop: CASSLSMSRGDEQFF. In DNA form, the CDR3 reads TGTGCCAGCAGCTTATCAATGAGTAGGGGCGATGAGCAGTTCTTC.

This sequence joins TRBV5-1 and TRBJ1-4; D uncertain. The CDR3 is 14 amino acids. Germline V gene sequence: CDR1 SGHRS, CDR2 YFSETQ. The V and J ends lost 6 bases and 0 bases respectively, with 9 bases between them. This CDR3 is CASMGDATNEKLFF. The CDR3 region has the DNA TGCGCCAGCATGGGCGACGCAACTAATGAAAAACTGTTTTTT.

The chain combines TRBV12-3 or TRBV12-4 with TRBJ2-1; the D is unclear. Trimming cost V 5 bases and J 5 bases, with 7 bases left between them. CDR3 length equals 12 residues. The CDR3 nucleotides read TGTGCCAGCAGTCCCCAGAACAATGAGCAGTTCTTC. This encodes CASSPQNNEQFF.